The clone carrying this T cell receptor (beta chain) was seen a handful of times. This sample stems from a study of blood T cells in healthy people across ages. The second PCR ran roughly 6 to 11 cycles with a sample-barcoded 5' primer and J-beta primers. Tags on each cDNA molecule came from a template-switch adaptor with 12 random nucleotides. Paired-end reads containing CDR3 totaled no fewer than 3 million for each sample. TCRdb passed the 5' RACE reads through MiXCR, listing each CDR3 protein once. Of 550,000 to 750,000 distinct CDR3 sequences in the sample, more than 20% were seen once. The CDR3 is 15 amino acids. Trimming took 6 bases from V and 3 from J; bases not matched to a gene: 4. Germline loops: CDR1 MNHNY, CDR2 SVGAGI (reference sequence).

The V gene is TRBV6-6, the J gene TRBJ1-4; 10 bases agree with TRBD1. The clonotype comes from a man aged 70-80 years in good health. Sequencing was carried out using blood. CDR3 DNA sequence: TGTGCCAGCAGCGGACAGGGGGGTGCTAATGAAAAACTGTTTTTT. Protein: CASSGQGGANEKLFF.